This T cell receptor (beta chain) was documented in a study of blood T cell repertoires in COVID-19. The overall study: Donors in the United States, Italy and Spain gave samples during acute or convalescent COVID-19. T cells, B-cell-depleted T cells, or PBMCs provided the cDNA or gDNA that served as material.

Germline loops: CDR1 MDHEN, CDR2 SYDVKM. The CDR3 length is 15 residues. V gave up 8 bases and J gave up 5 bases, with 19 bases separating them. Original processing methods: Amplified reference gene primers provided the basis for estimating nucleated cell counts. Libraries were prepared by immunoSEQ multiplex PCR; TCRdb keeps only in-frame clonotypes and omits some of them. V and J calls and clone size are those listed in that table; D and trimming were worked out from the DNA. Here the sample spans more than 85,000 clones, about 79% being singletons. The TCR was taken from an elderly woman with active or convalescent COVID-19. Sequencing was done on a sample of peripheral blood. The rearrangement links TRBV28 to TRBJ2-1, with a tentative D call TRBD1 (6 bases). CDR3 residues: CASGRRSGADNEQFF. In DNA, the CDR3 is TGTGCCAGCGGCAGACGCTCAGGGGCAGACAATGAGCAGTTCTTC.